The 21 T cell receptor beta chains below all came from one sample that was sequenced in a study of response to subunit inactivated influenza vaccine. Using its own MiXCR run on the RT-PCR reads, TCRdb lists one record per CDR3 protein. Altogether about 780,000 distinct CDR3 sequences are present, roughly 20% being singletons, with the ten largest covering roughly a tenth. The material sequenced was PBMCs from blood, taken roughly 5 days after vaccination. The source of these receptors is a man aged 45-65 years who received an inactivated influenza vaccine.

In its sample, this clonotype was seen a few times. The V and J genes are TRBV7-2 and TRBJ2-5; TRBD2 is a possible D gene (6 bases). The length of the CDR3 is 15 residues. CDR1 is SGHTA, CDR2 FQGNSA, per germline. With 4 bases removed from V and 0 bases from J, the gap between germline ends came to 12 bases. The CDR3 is CASSSGTLYQETQYF. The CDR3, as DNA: TGTGCCAGCAGCTCCGGGACTTTATACCAAGAGACCCAGTACTTC.

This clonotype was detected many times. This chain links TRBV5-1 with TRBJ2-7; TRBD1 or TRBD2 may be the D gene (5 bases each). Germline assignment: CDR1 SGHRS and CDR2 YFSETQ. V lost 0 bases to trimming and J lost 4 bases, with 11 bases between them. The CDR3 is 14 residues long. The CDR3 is CASSLGDPSYEQYF. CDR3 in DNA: TGCGCCAGCAGCTTGGGGGACCCTTCGTACGAGCAGTACTTC.

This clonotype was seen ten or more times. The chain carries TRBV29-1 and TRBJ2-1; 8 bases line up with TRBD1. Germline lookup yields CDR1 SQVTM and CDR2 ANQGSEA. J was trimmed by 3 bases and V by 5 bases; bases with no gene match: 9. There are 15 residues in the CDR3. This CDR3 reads CSVSSRDRGYNEQFF. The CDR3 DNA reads TGCAGCGTTTCAAGTAGAGACAGGGGCTACAATGAGCAGTTCTTC.

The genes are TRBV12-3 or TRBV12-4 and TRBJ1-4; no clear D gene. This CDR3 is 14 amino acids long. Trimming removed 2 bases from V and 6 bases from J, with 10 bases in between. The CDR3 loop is CASSLRSWDEKLFF. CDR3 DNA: TGTGCCAGCAGTTTACGGAGCTGGGATGAAAAACTGTTTTTT.

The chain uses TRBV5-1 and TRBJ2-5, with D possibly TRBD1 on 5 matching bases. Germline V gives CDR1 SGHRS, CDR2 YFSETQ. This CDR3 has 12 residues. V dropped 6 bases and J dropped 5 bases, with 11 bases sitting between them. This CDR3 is CASTGHRETQYF. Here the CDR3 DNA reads TGCGCCAGCACCGGACATCGTGAGACCCAGTACTTC.

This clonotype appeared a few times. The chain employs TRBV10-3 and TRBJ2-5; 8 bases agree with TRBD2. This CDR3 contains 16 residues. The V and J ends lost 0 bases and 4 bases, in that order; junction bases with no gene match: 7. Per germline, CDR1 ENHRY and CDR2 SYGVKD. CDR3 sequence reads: CAISESQAGATETQYF. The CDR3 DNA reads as TGTGCCATCAGTGAGTCGCAAGCGGGGGCTACAGAGACCCAGTACTTC.

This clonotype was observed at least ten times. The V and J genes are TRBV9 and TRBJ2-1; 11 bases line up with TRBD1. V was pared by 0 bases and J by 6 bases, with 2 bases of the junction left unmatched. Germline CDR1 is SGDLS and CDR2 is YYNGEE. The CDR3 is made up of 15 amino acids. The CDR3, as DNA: TGTGCCAGCAGCGTAGGGACAGGGGGCTCCAATGAGCAGTTCTTC. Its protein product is CASSVGTGGSNEQFF.

The CDR3 coding sequence is TGTGCCAGCAGTTCCCGCCGGGACAGCAAATTCCAAGAGACCCAGTACTTC. It specifies CASSSRRDSKFQETQYF. V is TRBV27 and J is TRBJ2-5, with 7 bases aligning to TRBD1. V shed 4 bases, J shed 1 base, and the junction held 12 bases outside the gene matches. The germline gives CDR1 MNHEY, CDR2 SMNVEV (reference sequence). The CDR3 extends over 17 amino acids.

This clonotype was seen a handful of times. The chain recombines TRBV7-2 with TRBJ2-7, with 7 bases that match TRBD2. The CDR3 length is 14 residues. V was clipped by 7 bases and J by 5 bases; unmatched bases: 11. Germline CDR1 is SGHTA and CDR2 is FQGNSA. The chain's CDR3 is CASTRGGFADEQYF. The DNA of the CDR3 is TGTGCCAGCACCCGCGGGGGATTCGCAGACGAGCAGTACTTC.

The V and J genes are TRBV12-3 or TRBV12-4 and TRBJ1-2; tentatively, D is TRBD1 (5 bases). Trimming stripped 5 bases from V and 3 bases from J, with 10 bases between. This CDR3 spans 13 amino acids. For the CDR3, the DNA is TGTGCCAGCAGTGCGACAGATTACTATGGCTACACCTTC. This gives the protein CASSATDYYGYTF.

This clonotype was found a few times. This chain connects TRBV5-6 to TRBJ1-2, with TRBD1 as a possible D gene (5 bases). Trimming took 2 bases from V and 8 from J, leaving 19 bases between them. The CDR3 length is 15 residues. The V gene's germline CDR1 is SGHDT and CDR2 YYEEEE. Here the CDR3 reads CASSLSGASRDGYTF. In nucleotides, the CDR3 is TGTGCCAGCAGCTTATCCGGAGCGTCGAGGGACGGCTACACCTTC.

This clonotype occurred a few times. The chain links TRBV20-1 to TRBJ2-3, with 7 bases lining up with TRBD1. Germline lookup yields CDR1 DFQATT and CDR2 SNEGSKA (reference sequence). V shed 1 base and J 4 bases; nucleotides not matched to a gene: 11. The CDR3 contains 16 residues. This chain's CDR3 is CSARGAATGTADTQYF. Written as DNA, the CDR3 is TGCAGTGCTAGAGGAGCCGCGACAGGGACGGCAGATACGCAGTATTTT.

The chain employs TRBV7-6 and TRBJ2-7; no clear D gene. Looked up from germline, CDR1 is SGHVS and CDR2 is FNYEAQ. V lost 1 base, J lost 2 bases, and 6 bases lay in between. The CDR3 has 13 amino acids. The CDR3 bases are TGTGCCAGCAGCTTAGAACGGCCCTACGAGCAGTACTTC. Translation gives CASSLERPYEQYF.

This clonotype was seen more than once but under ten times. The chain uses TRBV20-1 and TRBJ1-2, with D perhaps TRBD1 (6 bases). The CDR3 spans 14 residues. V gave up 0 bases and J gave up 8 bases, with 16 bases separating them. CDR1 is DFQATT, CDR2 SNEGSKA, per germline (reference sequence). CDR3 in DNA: TGCAGTGCTAGAGAAGTCGGGGGCGCTTTGGGCTACACCTTC. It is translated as CSAREVGGALGYTF.

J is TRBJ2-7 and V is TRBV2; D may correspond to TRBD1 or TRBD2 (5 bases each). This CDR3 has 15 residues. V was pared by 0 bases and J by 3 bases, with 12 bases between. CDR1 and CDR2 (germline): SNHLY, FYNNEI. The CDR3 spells CASSEARWGNYEQYF. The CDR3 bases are TGTGCCAGCAGTGAAGCCCGCTGGGGGAACTACGAGCAGTACTTC.

For the CDR3, the DNA is TGTGCCAGCAGCCCGGGGGGACCTAGCTCCTACAATGAGCAGTTCTTC. Encoded protein: CASSPGGPSSYNEQFF. This chain links TRBV5-6 with TRBJ2-1; 7 bases are a match to TRBD2. The CDR3 has 16 amino acids. Losses at the gene ends were 4 bases for V and 0 bases for J; bases not matched to a gene: 7. CDR1 and CDR2 (germline): SGHDT, YYEEEE.

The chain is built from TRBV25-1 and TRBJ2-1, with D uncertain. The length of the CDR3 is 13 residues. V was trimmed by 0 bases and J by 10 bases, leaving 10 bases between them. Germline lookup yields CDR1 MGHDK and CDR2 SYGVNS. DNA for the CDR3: TGTGCCAGCAGTGAATATTTCCTGGAAGAGCAGTTCTTC. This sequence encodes CASSEYFLEEQFF. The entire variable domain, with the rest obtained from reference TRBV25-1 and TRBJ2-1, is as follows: EADIYQTPRYLVIGTGKKITLECSQTMGHDKMYWYQQDPGMELHLIHYSYGVNSTEKGDLSSESTVSRIRTEHFPLTLESARPSHTSQYLCASSEYFLEEQFFGPGTRLTVL.

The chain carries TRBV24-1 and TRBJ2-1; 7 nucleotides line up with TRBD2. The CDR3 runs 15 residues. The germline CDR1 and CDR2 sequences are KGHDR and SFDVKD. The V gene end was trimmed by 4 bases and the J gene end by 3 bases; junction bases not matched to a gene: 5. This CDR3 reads CATSDLAEIYNEQFF. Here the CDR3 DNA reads TGTGCCACCAGTGACCTAGCGGAAATCTACAATGAGCAGTTCTTC.

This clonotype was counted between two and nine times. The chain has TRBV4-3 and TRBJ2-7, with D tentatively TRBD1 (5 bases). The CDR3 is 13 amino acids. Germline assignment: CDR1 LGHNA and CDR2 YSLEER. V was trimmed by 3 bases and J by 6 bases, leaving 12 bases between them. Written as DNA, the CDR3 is TGCGCCAGCAGCCATGGACACCGGTCCGAGCAGTACTTC. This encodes CASSHGHRSEQYF.

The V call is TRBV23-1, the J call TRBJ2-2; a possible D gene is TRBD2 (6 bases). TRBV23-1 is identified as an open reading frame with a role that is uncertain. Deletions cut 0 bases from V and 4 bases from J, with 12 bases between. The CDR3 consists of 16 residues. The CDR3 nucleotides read TGCGCCAGCAGTCAATCACGGGAGAGGGGCACCGGGGAGCTGTTTTTT. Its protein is CASSQSRERGTGELFF.

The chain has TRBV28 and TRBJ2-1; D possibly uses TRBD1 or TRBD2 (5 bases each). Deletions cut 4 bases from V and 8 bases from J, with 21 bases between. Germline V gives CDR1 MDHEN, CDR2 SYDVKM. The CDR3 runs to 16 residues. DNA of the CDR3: TGTGCCAGCAGTTCCCCCGAGGGGTTCCGCGTCGATGAGCAGTTCTTC. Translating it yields CASSSPEGFRVDEQFF.